These T cell receptor beta chains were read from a single sample in a study of cytomegalovirus exposure and HLA in healthy donors. The protocol was immunoSEQ multiplex PCR, while the TCRdb copy is restricted to in-frame clones and leaves out a portion. The sample spans 30,000 to 35,000 clones; the ten largest clones claim around 3.4%. Sequenced input: PBMCs. All receptors derive from a woman in her forties in good health and CMV-seropositive. Both conserved end residues are part of each CDR3. The D gene is left open where the match is weak.

V gene	D gene	J gene	CDR3 DNA	CDR3 protein
TRBV28	-	TRBJ2-3	TGTGCCAGCACCCGCGGAGGGTCGAACACAGATACGCAGTATTTT	CASTRGGSNTDTQYF
TRBV2	TRBD1	TRBJ2-7	TGTGCCAGCGGGCGGGGACAGGCCCCCTACGAGCAGTACTTC	CASGRGQAPYEQYF
TRBV6-5	-	TRBJ2-2	TGTGCCAGCAGTCGGAGGTCGGCGAACACCGGGGAGCTGTTTTTT	CASSRRSANTGELFF
TRBV4-1	-	TRBJ2-5	TGCGCCAGCAGCCCAACTAGGGGGGAGACCCAGTACTTC	CASSPTRGETQYF
TRBV2	TRBD2	TRBJ2-5	TGTGCCAGCAGCTTTTTAGCGGGCCTGCCGGAGACCCAGTACTTC	CASSFLAGLPETQYF
TRBV15	TRBD1	TRBJ2-6	TGTGCCACCAGCAGAGAGGGACAGGGGGCATATGGGGCCAACGTCCTGACTTTC	CATSREGQGAYGANVLTF
TRBV7-8	-	TRBJ2-1	TGTGCCAGCAGCTTAGAGTACAGGTACAATGAGCAGTTCTTC	CASSLEYRYNEQFF
TRBV14	-	TRBJ1-2	TGTGCCAGCAGCCAAGGGGCCTTGAACTATGGCTACACCTTC	CASSQGALNYGYTF
TRBV19	-	TRBJ2-3	TGTGCCAGTAGTATTGGCGGGCCTCCTCAGTCGACGCAGTATTTT	CASSIGGPPQSTQYF
TRBV29-1	-	TRBJ2-3	TGCAGCGTTGGAATAAACCTGAGGGCAGATACGCAGTATTTT	CSVGINLRADTQYF
TRBV4-2	-	TRBJ2-7	TGTGCCAGCAGCCAGCGTCACCTCTACGAGCAGTACTTC	CASSQRHLYEQYF
TRBV29-1	-	TRBJ2-7	TGCAGCGCTCTTTTAGACAGCTCCTACGAGCAGTACTTC	CSALLDSSYEQYF
TRBV4-1	-	TRBJ2-5	TGCGCCAGCAGCCAAGATCAAAGGGGTGGGTGGGAGACCCAGTACTTC	CASSQDQRGGWETQYF
TRBV4-3	-	TRBJ2-3	TGCGCCAGCAGCCAAGATTTGGCAGGGGGCACAGATACGCAGTATTTT	CASSQDLAGGTDTQYF
TRBV6-5	-	TRBJ1-5	TGTGCCAGCAGCCTCAGTTATAGCAATCAGCCCCAGCATTTT	CASSLSYSNQPQHF
TRBV19	TRBD1	TRBJ1-2	TGTGCCAGTAGTATTTTCGGACAGGGGGGTGGCTACACCTTC	CASSIFGQGGGYTF
TRBV7-7	-	TRBJ2-1	TGTGCCAGCAGCTTTGACTACGTGAATGAGCAGTTCTTC	CASSFDYVNEQFF
TRBV5-1	TRBD1	TRBJ1-1	TGCGCCAGCAGCTTGGAACTCGGGACAGGGATGGCTTTCTTT	CASSLELGTGMAFF
TRBV27	-	TRBJ2-3	TGTGCCAGCAGTATCCCAGGGTCCGATACGCAGTATTTT	CASSIPGSDTQYF
TRBV5-1	-	TRBJ2-5	TGCGCCAGCAGCTTGGCTCGGGAACAAGAGACCCAGTACTTC	CASSLAREQETQYF
TRBV9	TRBD2	TRBJ2-2	TGTGCCAGCAGCGTAGGCGGTAGCGGGAGAGGTGGGGAGCTGTTTTTT	CASSVGGSGRGGELFF
TRBV13	TRBD1	TRBJ2-7	TGTGCCAGCAGCTTAGGACAGGGGTACGAGCAGTACTTC	CASSLGQGYEQYF
TRBV4-2	-	TRBJ1-3	TGTGCCAGCAGCCAAGCCGGGGTGGGCTCTGGAAACACCATATATTTT	CASSQAGVGSGNTIYF
TRBV7-8	TRBD1	TRBJ2-2	TGTGCCAGCAGCTTAAGGGACAGGCCCACCGGGGAGCTGTTTTTT	CASSLRDRPTGELFF
TRBV19	-	TRBJ1-5	TGTGCCAGTAGTATACAGGGGCCCTATCAGCCCCAGCATTTT	CASSIQGPYQPQHF
TRBV5-1	TRBD1	TRBJ2-3	TGCGCCAGCAGCTTGGCGGACAGGTTCACAGATACGCAGTATTTT	CASSLADRFTDTQYF
TRBV6-1	-	TRBJ1-3	TGTGCCAGCAGCCCCCTAGGCTCTGGAAACACCATATATTTT	CASSPLGSGNTIYF
TRBV30	TRBD2	TRBJ2-7	TGTGCCTGGAGTAAAACGGGAGGCGAGCAGTACTTC	CAWSKTGGEQYF
TRBV15	-	TRBJ2-3	TGTGCCACCAGCAGAGATGGGTCAGGGGAGAGAGATACGCAGTATTTT	CATSRDGSGERDTQYF
TRBV5-5	-	TRBJ2-7	TGTGCCAGCAGCTTGGCTTTGACAGGCCGGTACGAGCAGTACTTC	CASSLALTGRYEQYF
TRBV7-9	TRBD1	TRBJ2-7	TGTGCCAGCAGCACCCGGGACAGGGTTCCCTACGAGCAGTACTTC	CASSTRDRVPYEQYF
TRBV9	-	TRBJ2-7	TGTGCCAGCAGCGTAGGTGGGGGGACTTCCGCCGGCTACGAGCAGTACTTC	CASSVGGGTSAGYEQYF
TRBV6-5	TRBD2	TRBJ2-1	TGTGCCAGCAGCCTCCTAGCGGGAGGTTCCGAGCAGTTCTTC	CASSLLAGGSEQFF
TRBV20-1	-	TRBJ2-7	TGCAGTGCTAGACAGGGAGGCGAGCAGTACTTC	CSARQGGEQYF
TRBV28	-	TRBJ1-2	TGTGCCAGCAGTTCCTGGGAAGGTTTGGGGGCTAGCTATGGCTACACCTTC	CASSSWEGLGASYGYTF
TRBV30	-	TRBJ1-5	TGTGCCTGGACCAAAAACACAGGTTTCAATCAGCCCCAGCATTTT	CAWTKNTGFNQPQHF
TRBV28	TRBD1	TRBJ2-7	TGTGCCAGCAGTTCTTTGGACAGGGCCCAGTTCTACGAGCAGTACTTC	CASSSLDRAQFYEQYF